This T cell receptor (beta chain) was documented in a study of T cells in Graves' hyperthyroidism and ophthalmopathy. Whole-study context: Peripheral blood was secured at the point of initial diagnosis, before any treatment.

Amplified TCR beta CDR3 regions derived from RNA transcripts. The TCR CDR3 was amplified in a first-round RT-PCR using the HTBI primer set. MiXCR, applied by TCRdb to the multiplex PCR reads, yields one record per CDR3 protein. The sample yields around 420,000 distinct CDR3 sequences, approximately 14% seen once. CDR1 is DFQATT and CDR2 is SNEGSKA in the germline V gene (reference sequence). Trimming shortened V by 3 bases and J by 3 bases, and 9 bases separated the two germline ends. CDR3 length equals 13 residues. This clonotype has ten or more counts. These patients, aged 18 to 65, had recently diagnosed hyperthyroidism lasting under 2 months.

V gene TRBV20-1 combines with J gene TRBJ1-5; D ambiguous. The sample was blood. This sequence originates from a woman younger than 30 with Graves' hyperthyroidism. The DNA for the CDR3 is TGCAGTGCTAGGTCATCTCCCAATCAGCCCCAGCATTTT. This translates into CSARSSPNQPQHF.